This T cell receptor (beta chain) was identified during a study of Ad26.COV2.S vaccination and SARS-CoV-2 variants. This clone was recorded only once. Its antigen remains unknown. Treatment denoted: some 19 received Ad26.COV2.S at low or high dose, single or two shots; 5 received placebo; per-sample allocation not given. Following the first vaccine or placebo injection, samples were taken on day 63. Sequencing was performed with immunoSEQ multiplex PCR; in TCRdb, only in-frame clones are kept and a portion is missing. The sample yields hundreds of thousands of clones, approximately 86% seen once. Points from the study as a whole: Breadth of non-spike TCRs did not differ between vaccinees and placebo recipients. Using TCR breadth and depth analyses may have led to underestimated total T cell responses.

The V end was cut by 3 bases, the J end by 5 bases, with 10 bases between. The CDR3 loop spans 13 amino acids. CDR1 is SGHVS and CDR2 is FQNEAQ in the germline V gene. The starting material was peripheral blood, obtained in a trial of Ad26.COV2.S vaccine versus placebo. The receptor's source is a person aged 18-60 years who received the Ad26.COV2.S COVID-19 vaccine or a placebo. V gene TRBV7-8 combines with J gene TRBJ2-5; tentative D call: TRBD1 (6 bases). The chain's CDR3 is CASSFQGKETQYF. The CDR3 bases are TGTGCCAGCAGCTTCCAGGGGAAGGAGACCCAGTACTTC.